This TCR beta chain derives from a study of blood T cell repertoires in COVID-19. For the study at large: Acute and convalescent COVID-19 samples came from the United States, Italy and Spain. T cells, B-cell-depleted T cells, or PBMCs provided the cDNA or gDNA that served as material.

This CDR3 is built from 16 residues. In germline, CDR1 is PRHDT, CDR2 FYEKMQ (reference sequence). With 3 bases clipped from V and 4 bases from J, the junction kept 2 bases outside the gene matches. In the authors' methods: Estimation of nucleated cell counts was performed using reference gene primer amplification. Some clones are missing from TCRdb's copy, which holds only in-frame ones; the method was immunoSEQ multiplex PCR. V and J calls and clone size are given by that table; D and trimming were obtained from the DNA. The sample lists about 64,000 clones; about four fifths were seen once. The chain combines TRBV13 with TRBJ1-6; 11 positions agree with TRBD1. This receptor was identified in a human donor in a cohort sampled during active COVID-19. Material for sequencing was peripheral blood. The CDR3, as DNA: TGTGCCAGCAGCTTGGGGACAGGGGGATATAATTCACCCCTCCACTTT. It specifies CASSLGTGGYNSPLHF. Complete variable domain (other parts from reference TRBV13 and TRBJ1-6): AAGVIQSPRHLIKEKRETATLKCYPIPRHDTVYWYQQGPGQDPQFLISFYEKMQSDKGSIPDRFSAQQFSDYHSELNMSSLELGDSALYFCASSLGTGGYNSPLHFGNGTRLTVT.